This is a list of T cell receptor beta chains from one sample in a study of human T cells and chemical hapten exposure. TCRdb reprocessed the RACE reads with MiXCR, giving one entry per CDR3 protein. The sample has tens of thousands of distinct CDR3 sequences; approximately 7.4% are singletons. The source material was whole blood. The receptors shown here come from a human donor in good health. Some clones in this sample may be carry-over from other donors' samples. CDR3s include the opening cysteine and the closing phenylalanine or tryptophan. Fields, in order: D gene, J gene, clone size, V gene, CDR3 DNA, CDR3 protein. A D gene is named only where the DNA matches it firmly. Expanded clones are given a class, and other clones once, few, many or no size at all.

.	TRBJ2-5	.	TRBV10-3	TGTGCCATCAGTGAGTCCCAGGTGGAGACCCAGTACTTC	CAISESQVETQYF
.	TRBJ1-1	.	TRBV2	TGTGCCAGCAGTGCCCAGGGAGCGTCTGAAGCTTTCTTT	CASSAQGASEAFF
.	TRBJ2-5	many	TRBV28	TGTGCCAGCCTTCGGGGGACAGTCCAAGAGACCCAGTACTTC	CASLRGTVQETQYF
.	TRBJ1-2	few	TRBV5-6	TGTGCCAGCAGCGTGGGACATTTGGGCTACACCTTC	CASSVGHLGYTF
TRBD2	TRBJ2-3	many	TRBV28	TGTGCCAGCAGAAGCGGGAACACAGATACGCAGTATTTT	CASRSGNTDTQYF
TRBD1	TRBJ1-6	few	TRBV5-4	TGTGCCAGCAGCTTAGAACCCGGGACAGGGCAGAATTCACCCCTCCACTTT	CASSLEPGTGQNSPLHF
TRBD2	TRBJ2-1	many	TRBV20-1	TGCAGTGCCCCTCAAATGGCTAGCGGGTTGGATGAGCAGTTCTTC	CSAPQMASGLDEQFF
.	TRBJ1-1	many	TRBV5-1	TGCGCCAGCAGCTACACACAGGGTCTCACTGAAGCTTTCTTT	CASSYTQGLTEAFF
TRBD2	TRBJ2-2	many	TRBV7-2	TGTGCCAGCAGCCAGACTAGCGGGGGGGTCACCGGGGAGCTGTTTTTT	CASSQTSGGVTGELFF
TRBD1	TRBJ2-1	.	TRBV6-1	TGTGCCAGCAGTGAAGTGCCAGGGGGCCCGGGCGCCCGGCAGTTCTTC	CASSEVPGGPGARQFF
TRBD1	TRBJ1-5	many	TRBV27	TGTGCCAGCAGTCCCGACAGGGCAAGGAGCAATCAGCCCCAGCATTTT	CASSPDRARSNQPQHF
TRBD2	TRBJ2-3	medium-sized	TRBV6-6	TGTGCCAGCAGTTACTCGTCGCTAGCGGGGGGGCCTGGAGATACGCAGTATTTT	CASSYSSLAGGPGDTQYF
.	TRBJ2-3	few	TRBV6-5	TGTGCCAGCAGTTACGCCGGGGCAGATACGCAGTATTTT	CASSYAGADTQYF
.	TRBJ1-1	many	TRBV5-1	TGCGCCAGCAGCTTGGAGGGGGGCTACACTGAAGCTTTCTTT	CASSLEGGYTEAFF
.	TRBJ1-5	.	TRBV27	TGTGCCAGCAGTTCAACCGGACAGTATAGCAATCAGCCCCAGCATTTT	CASSSTGQYSNQPQHF
TRBD2	TRBJ2-1	many	TRBV29-1	TGCAGCGTCAGGGCGGGGGGGCAGTTCTTC	CSVRAGGQFF
.	TRBJ2-7	few	TRBV20-1	TGCAGTGCTACCGAGCCCCCACTAGTAGAGCAGTACTTC	CSATEPPLVEQYF
.	TRBJ1-1	.	TRBV5-6	TGTGCCAGCAGCCCGGCGGGGGCGGGGAACACTGAAGCTTTCTTT	CASSPAGAGNTEAFF
.	TRBJ2-1	.	TRBV5-1	TGCGCCAGCAGCTTGTGGGGGGGCATGGATGAGCAGTTCTTC	CASSLWGGMDEQFF
.	TRBJ1-1	.	TRBV2	TGTGCCAGCAGGGACAGCTTGAACACTGAAGCTTTCTTT	CASRDSLNTEAFF
TRBD1	TRBJ1-2	few	TRBV18	TGTGCCAGCTCACCGGGCAGGGGGCCGGACTATGGCTACACCTTC	CASSPGRGPDYGYTF
.	TRBJ1-1	.	TRBV6-1	TGTGCCAGCAGTAAAGACAGTTTTTCCTTAGGTGGAAACATGAACACTGAAGCTTTCTTT	CASSKDSFSLGGNMNTEAFF
.	TRBJ2-3	.	TRBV12-3/TRBV12-4	TGTGCCAGCAGTTCAAGGAAGACAGATACGCAGTATTTT	CASSSRKTDTQYF
.	TRBJ1-1	few	TRBV12-5	TGTGCTAGTGGTTTGTCAAACGGATGGGGGGCAGAGACTGAAGCTTTCTTT	CASGLSNGWGAETEAFF
TRBD2	TRBJ2-7	.	TRBV29-1	TGCAGCGTGGGGTTAGCGGGAGAAAAGCGGGGGCAGTACTTC	CSVGLAGEKRGQYF
TRBD1	TRBJ2-7	few	TRBV5-5	TGTGCCAGCAGCCCGGGACAGGGGGTTACCTACGAGCAGTACTTC	CASSPGQGVTYEQYF
TRBD1	TRBJ2-3	many	TRBV29-1	TGCAGCGTTGACTTTAGGGGGTCAGGACAGGGTGAGCCAGATACGCAGTATTTT	CSVDFRGSGQGEPDTQYF
.	TRBJ2-7	few	TRBV13	TGTGCCAGCAGCTTAGGTACAACAACCTACGAGCAGTACTTC	CASSLGTTTYEQYF
.	TRBJ1-3	many	TRBV3-1	TGTGCCAGCAGCCCTCTCCGGGGCTCTGGAAACACCATATATTTT	CASSPLRGSGNTIYF
.	TRBJ2-5	few	TRBV5-5	TGTGCCAGCAGGGACAGACAAGAGACCCAGTACTTC	CASRDRQETQYF
.	TRBJ1-1	many	TRBV28	TGTGCCAGCAGTATACTCGGTGGGACTGAAGCTTTCTTT	CASSILGGTEAFF
.	TRBJ1-3	few	TRBV20-1	TGCAGTGCTAGTCTGAGAGCCCCTGGAAACACCATATATTTT	CSASLRAPGNTIYF
TRBD1	TRBJ2-7	many	TRBV4-1	TGCGCCAGCAGGTCCCCGGGACAGGGCTACGAGCAGTACTTC	CASRSPGQGYEQYF
TRBD1	TRBJ2-2	many	TRBV6-4	TGTGCCAGCAGTGACGGACAGGAGGTCGGGGAGCTGTTTTTT	CASSDGQEVGELFF
.	TRBJ1-5	.	TRBV3-1	TGTGCCAGCAGCCAAGGGAAGGCCAATCAGCCCCAGCATTTT	CASSQGKANQPQHF
.	TRBJ2-2	few	TRBV11-1	TGTGCCAGCAGTCTCGGGACTCTGAACACCGGGGAGCTGTTTTTT	CASSLGTLNTGELFF
.	TRBJ1-1	.	TRBV7-9	TGTGCCAGCAGTACCGGACAGAGGGCAATGGGGGCTTTCTTT	CASSTGQRAMGAFF
.	TRBJ2-2	few	TRBV6-5	TGTGCCAGCAGTTACTCAATCGTCCGGGACACCGGGGAGCTGTTTTTT	CASSYSIVRDTGELFF
TRBD2	TRBJ2-3	.	TRBV20-1	TGCAGTGCTCCTCTAGCGGGGGCTCCTTACCCCACAGATACGCAGTATTTT	CSAPLAGAPYPTDTQYF
.	TRBJ1-2	many	TRBV6-2/TRBV6-3	TGTGCCAGCAGTTACGTAGGAGGGAATCGTTTAAGCGGCTACACCTTC	CASSYVGGNRLSGYTF
.	TRBJ1-1	many	TRBV5-1	TGCGCCAGCAGCTTGGGAAGGGGCGATTGGTATACTGAAGCTTTCTTT	CASSLGRGDWYTEAFF
.	TRBJ1-1	few	TRBV6-1	TGTGCCAGCAGACCTGACACTTGGAACACTGAAGCTTTCTTT	CASRPDTWNTEAFF
.	TRBJ1-1	many	TRBV11-2	TGTGCCAGCAGCTTAGATCCATCCGTTTTCACTGAAGCTTTCTTT	CASSLDPSVFTEAFF
.	TRBJ2-7	many	TRBV28	TGTGCCAGCAGTTTAGCGGGGTGGGCTCAGGAGCAGTACTTC	CASSLAGWAQEQYF
TRBD1	TRBJ1-2	many	TRBV7-9	TGTGCCAGCAGCTCAGGACAGGGAGGGAACTATGGCTACACCTTC	CASSSGQGGNYGYTF
TRBD1	TRBJ1-2	many	TRBV6-6	TGTGCCAGCTATCAACTCCTGCAGGGGGCGGATGGCTACACCTTC	CASYQLLQGADGYTF
.	TRBJ1-1	many	TRBV7-2	TGTGCCAGCAGCTTAGGAGGGACCAGAGCTTTCTTT	CASSLGGTRAFF
.	TRBJ2-2	few	TRBV5-1	TGCGCCAGCAGCTTGGTAGAGGGTCGAGGCACCGGGGAGCTGTTTTTT	CASSLVEGRGTGELFF
.	TRBJ1-2	.	TRBV20-1	TGCAGTGCTAGTACGGGAACCTATGGCTACACCTTC	CSASTGTYGYTF
.	TRBJ1-3	medium-sized	TRBV6-1	TGTGCCAGCAGTGCCGTGGGGATAACTGGAAACACCATATATTTT	CASSAVGITGNTIYF
TRBD2	TRBJ2-7	.	TRBV7-9	TGTGCCAGCAGCTTTCGGGGGGGCCCGAGAGGCGAGCAGTACTTC	CASSFRGGPRGEQYF
.	TRBJ2-5	many	TRBV10-1	TGCGCCAGCAGTGATTCGGAACAAGAGACCCAGTACTTC	CASSDSEQETQYF
.	TRBJ1-3	few	TRBV20-1	TGCAGTGCTAGACACGGGACGAACTCTGGAAACACCATATATTTT	CSARHGTNSGNTIYF
TRBD2	TRBJ2-3	few	TRBV20-1	TGCAGTCCCGGCCGGGCTAGCGGGAGGATGGGCCCAGATACGCAGTATTTT	CSPGRASGRMGPDTQYF